Each of the 13 T cell receptor beta chains below was sequenced from the same sample in a study of T cell responses to AZD1222 COVID-19 vaccine. The data were produced by immunoSEQ multiplex PCR, yet TCRdb's version contains in-frame clones alone and is incomplete. The sample carries about 80,000 clones, approximately 85% recorded once. The input for sequencing was peripheral blood, taken 28 days after the second AZD1222 dose. Receptors originate from an adult who received the AZD1222 COVID-19 vaccine.

The genes are TRBV10-3 and TRBJ1-6; D is uncertain. CDR3 length: 15 residues. Germline loops: CDR1 ENHRY, CDR2 SYGVKD. Trimming left V 3 bases short and J 0 bases short, with 6 bases between. The DNA of the CDR3 is TGTGCCATCAGTGAAGGTAGCTCCTATAATTCACCCCTCCACTTT. Amino acid sequence: CAISEGSSYNSPLHF.

The rearrangement uses TRBV7-2 and TRBJ2-2; D may be TRBD1 or TRBD2 (6 bases each). Per germline, CDR1 SGHTA and CDR2 FQGNSA. There are 17 residues in the CDR3. The V end was cut by 3 bases, the J end by 1 base, with 15 bases between. Here the CDR3 DNA reads TGTGCCAGCAGCTTCCCACCTCGGGGGCTGAACACCGGGGAGCTGTTTTTT. It yields the protein CASSFPPRGLNTGELFF.

The rearrangement uses TRBV28 and TRBJ2-2, with 8 bases that match TRBD2. Germline V gene sequence: CDR1 MDHEN, CDR2 SYDVKM. V gave up 3 bases and J gave up 4 bases; unmatched junction bases: 4. This CDR3 is built from 15 residues. In DNA form, the CDR3 reads TGTGCCAGCAGTTTCATCCGGGGGGGCACCGGGGAGCTGTTTTTT. Translated: CASSFIRGGTGELFF.

The V gene is TRBV7-9, the J gene TRBJ1-6, with 11 bases matching TRBD1. The CDR3 is made up of 14 amino acids. The trim removed 4 bases at V and 10 bases at J, leaving 3 bases unmatched. CDR1 is SEHNR, CDR2 FQNEAQ, per germline (reference sequence). The CDR3 DNA follows: TGTGCCAGCAGCTCGGGACAGGGGGTATCACCCCTCCACTTT. This encodes CASSSGQGVSPLHF. The full variable domain, with the rest looked up from reference TRBV7-9 and TRBJ1-6, is DTGVSQNPRHKITKRGQNVTFRCDPISEHNRLYWYRQTLGQGPEFLTYFQNEAQLEKSRLLSDRFSAERPKGSFSTLEIQRTEQGDSAMYLCASSSGQGVSPLHFGNGTRLTVT.

The chain combines TRBV6-5 with TRBJ1-2; D call uncertain. Trimming left V 10 bases short and J 7 bases short, with 22 bases between. The CDR3 is 14 amino acids. Germline values: CDR1 MNHEY, CDR2 SVGAGI. CDR3 sequence reads: CATRPPGTEGGYTF. The CDR3 DNA reads TGTGCCACCCGGCCACCAGGAACCGAGGGTGGCTACACCTTC.

In this sample, this clone turned up once. This sequence joins TRBV19 and TRBJ1-2; 7 nucleotides match TRBD1. This CDR3 has 13 residues. Germline loops: CDR1 LNHDA, CDR2 SQIVND (reference sequence). Trimming at V came to 5 bases and at J to 2 bases, leaving 2 bases not matched to a gene. The CDR3 coding sequence is TGTGCCAGTAGTCCCAGGGGGAACTATGGCTACACCTTC. It yields the protein CASSPRGNYGYTF. The whole variable domain, filled in from reference TRBV19 and TRBJ1-2, reads DGGITQSPKYLFRKEGQNVTLSCEQNLNHDAMYWYRQDPGQGLRLIYYSQIVNDFQKGDIAEGYSVSREKKESFPLTVTSAQKNPTAFYLCASSPRGNYGYTFGSGTRLTVV.

This clone has only a few counts. V and J are TRBV12-5 and TRBJ2-7; tentative D call: TRBD1 (6 bases). V lost 1 base, J lost 4 bases, and 14 bases lay in between. Germline CDR1 LGHNT, CDR2 FRNRAP. This CDR3 has 15 residues. In DNA form, the CDR3 reads TGTGCTAGTGGTTTGGACAGGGTTGGTAGGTACGAGCAGTACTTC. Translating it yields CASGLDRVGRYEQYF.

The chain joins TRBV7-8 to TRBJ2-1, with TRBD2 matching over 10 bases. This CDR3 comprises 17 residues. Unmatched junction bases numbered 10, after V lost 1 base and J lost 7 bases. Germline lookup yields CDR1 SGHVS and CDR2 FQNEAQ. The CDR3 loop is CASSLGASGGASNEQFF. Here the CDR3 DNA reads TGTGCCAGCAGCTTAGGGGCAAGCGGGGGGGCCTCAAATGAGCAGTTCTTC.

The gene calls are TRBV7-9 and TRBJ2-1, with a weak D call TRBD2 (5 bases). Germline CDR1 reads SEHNR; CDR2 reads FQNEAQ (reference sequence). This CDR3 has 12 amino acids. V was trimmed by 5 bases and J by 5 bases, leaving 7 bases between them. The CDR3 region is CASSPGNNEQFF. The CDR3 DNA follows: TGTGCCAGCAGCCCCGGGAACAATGAGCAGTTCTTC.

V usage is TRBV4-3 and J usage is TRBJ2-1; 7 bases map to TRBD2. Per germline, CDR1 LGHNA and CDR2 YSLEER. CDR3 size: 15 residues. Unmatched junction bases numbered 4, after V lost 1 base and J lost 4 bases. In DNA form, the CDR3 reads TGCGCCAGCAGCCAAGGGAGTAGCGGGTACAATGAGCAGTTCTTC. Its translation is CASSQGSSGYNEQFF.

This chain connects TRBV4-2 to TRBJ2-3; the match to TRBD2 covers 10 bases. The germline V gene encodes CDR1 LGHNA and CDR2 YNFKEQ. Trimming at V came to 0 bases and at J to 5 bases, leaving 5 bases not matched to a gene. The CDR3 runs to 16 residues. The CDR3 region is CASSQDLQRGGDTQYF. CDR3 DNA: TGTGCCAGCAGCCAAGATCTCCAGCGGGGGGGAGATACGCAGTATTTT.

The gene calls are TRBV7-9 and TRBJ2-3, with D perhaps matching TRBD1 (6 bases). Germline lookup yields CDR1 SEHNR and CDR2 FQNEAQ (reference sequence). V lost 5 bases to trimming and J lost 6 bases, with 21 bases between them. The length of the CDR3 is 16 residues. CDR3 coding DNA: TGTGCCAGCAGCCAAAACGAAGGGGGTCATCCCGATACGCAGTATTTT. Translating it yields CASSQNEGGHPDTQYF. Full variable domain (missing parts from reference TRBV7-9 and TRBJ2-3): DTGVSQNPRHKITKRGQNVTFRCDPISEHNRLYWYRQTLGQGPEFLTYFQNEAQLEKSRLLSDRFSAERPKGSFSTLEIQRTEQGDSAMYLCASSQNEGGHPDTQYFGPGTRLTVL.

The chain couples TRBV5-5 to TRBJ2-1; D is perhaps TRBD2 (6 bases). The germline CDR1 and CDR2 sequences are SGHKS and YYEKEE (reference sequence). Trimming pared 5 bases from V and 4 bases from J, leaving 16 bases between. This CDR3 has 15 amino acids. The CDR3, as DNA: TGTGCCAGCAGAGATCAGGGAGGTTTGTACAATGAGCAGTTCTTC. Its translation is CASRDQGGLYNEQFF.